The next 24 T cell receptor beta chains were all read from a single sample in a study of shared clonotypes between healthy human individuals. The naive CD8 population came from CD45RO-negative cells selected for CCR7, without terminally differentiated effector memory CD45RA+ cells. Only in-frame clones appear in the TCRdb table, and some are missing; sequencing was by immunoSEQ multiplex PCR. The table lists 2 million or so clones, 85% to 95% of them singletons, with roughly 1% in the top ten. Sample: naive CD8+ T cells sorted from blood. These receptor sequences come from a man aged 18 to 29 in good health.

CDR3 amino acids: CASSFLGRDEQYF. CDR3 sequence (DNA): TGTGCCAGCAGTTTTCTCGGCCGCGACGAGCAGTACTTC. The gene calls are TRBV28 and TRBJ2-7, with D hard to call. With 3 bases removed from V and 5 bases from J, the gap between germline ends came to 11 bases. This CDR3 has 13 residues. Germline CDR1 and CDR2: MDHEN and SYDVKM.

On this clone itself: Other nucleotide sequences in the sample specify the same CDR3. The J gene is TRBJ2-7, the V gene TRBV7-9; TRBD2 is a possible D gene (6 bases). CDR1 SEHNR and CDR2 FQNEAQ come from the germline V gene (reference sequence). The CDR3 totals 15 residues. V was cut by 0 bases and J by 1 base, with 10 bases left in between. Here the CDR3 DNA reads TGTGCCAGCAGCTTAGCATCCGGGGGTTCCTACGAGCAGTACTTC. Translating gives CASSLASGGSYEQYF.

The J gene is TRBJ2-7, the V gene TRBV9; 8 bases are shared with TRBD2. V shed 0 bases, J shed 6 bases, and the junction held 8 bases outside the gene matches. CDR3 length: 15 residues. In germline, CDR1 is SGDLS, CDR2 YYNGEE. The chain's CDR3 is CASSVEPSGPGEQYF. The CDR3, as DNA: TGTGCCAGCAGCGTAGAGCCTAGCGGGCCGGGCGAGCAGTACTTC.

The chain uses TRBV4-3 and TRBJ2-7; D ambiguous. The CDR3 spans 13 residues. Trimming cost V 0 bases and J 3 bases, with 6 bases left between them. CDR1 and CDR2 (germline): LGHNA, YSLEER. In nucleotides, the CDR3 is TGCGCCAGCAGCCAAGAACAGTTCTACGAGCAGTACTTC. Its translation: CASSQEQFYEQYF.

The chain couples TRBV9 to TRBJ2-1; the D gene is possibly TRBD2 (6 bases). Germline V gene sequence: CDR1 SGDLS, CDR2 YYNGEE. Trimming took off 0 bases at V and 4 bases at J, with 14 bases between the two ends. This CDR3 has 16 residues. The chain's CDR3 is CASSVGPGEDYNEQFF. The CDR3 DNA follows: TGTGCCAGCAGCGTAGGTCCGGGAGAGGATTACAATGAGCAGTTCTTC.

The V call is TRBV19, the J call TRBJ1-3; D gene unclear. V shed 6 bases and J shed 0 bases, with 9 bases lying between them. Germline-derived CDR1 and CDR2 are LNHDA and SQIVND (reference sequence). There are 14 residues in the CDR3. The CDR3 sequence: CASSPSLSGNTIYF. Written as DNA, the CDR3 is TGTGCCAGTAGCCCTTCCCTCTCTGGAAACACCATATATTTT.

The gene calls are TRBV5-5 and TRBJ2-1, with D possibly being TRBD2 (5 bases). The V gene lost 0 bases and the J gene lost 6 bases, with 7 bases spanning the gap. The length of the CDR3 is 13 residues. CDR1 and CDR2 (germline): SGHKS, YYEKEE (reference sequence). In nucleotides, the CDR3 is TGTGCCAGCAGCTTGGTCGGGGTCAATGAGCAGTTCTTC. This gives the protein CASSLVGVNEQFF.

V usage is TRBV5-7 and J usage is TRBJ2-1; possible D gene TRBD2, 6 bases. TRBV5-7 is noted as an ORF with a role that remains uncertain. Trimming left V 2 bases short and J 8 bases short, with 11 bases between. The CDR3 has 13 amino acids. The CDR3 is CASSFGGSHEQFF. DNA for the CDR3: TGTGCCAGCAGCTTCGGGGGATCCCATGAGCAGTTCTTC.

J is TRBJ2-7 and V is TRBV5-1, with 7 bases lining up with TRBD1. In germline, CDR1 is SGHRS, CDR2 YFSETQ. The CDR3 totals 14 residues. Germline trimming cut 7 bases from V and 3 bases from J; bases unmatched to any gene: 10. The CDR3 region has the DNA TGCGCCAGCCGGATTTCGACAGGGTTCTACGAGCAGTACTTC. Translated, it gives CASRISTGFYEQYF.

The chain uses TRBV27 and TRBJ2-5; possible D gene TRBD1, 6 bases. The CDR3 runs to 13 residues. Trimming shortened V by 7 bases and J by 0 bases, and 9 bases separated the two germline ends. Germline assignment: CDR1 MNHEY and CDR2 SMNVEV (reference sequence). The CDR3 sequence is CASKGGHQETQYF. The CDR3 DNA reads TGTGCCAGCAAAGGGGGTCACCAAGAGACCCAGTACTTC.

This chain links TRBV13 with TRBJ2-3, with TRBD2 identical over 13 bases. This CDR3 comprises 17 residues. J gave up 0 bases and V 5 bases, and 5 bases lay outside the gene matches. Germline loops: CDR1 PRHDT, CDR2 FYEKMQ (reference sequence). The CDR3 reads CASSLRTSGGSTDTQYF. The CDR3 coding sequence is TGTGCCAGCAGCCTCCGGACTAGCGGGGGAAGCACAGATACGCAGTATTTT.

The gene calls are TRBV9 and TRBJ1-1; no definite D call. Germline assignment: CDR1 SGDLS and CDR2 YYNGEE. The CDR3 covers 14 residues. V dropped 4 bases and J dropped 5 bases, with 15 bases sitting between them. CDR3 region: CASSPWQVGTEAFF. CDR3 DNA sequence: TGTGCCAGCAGCCCTTGGCAGGTGGGGACTGAAGCTTTCTTT.

The J gene is TRBJ1-2, the V gene TRBV29-1; maybe TRBD1 (5 bases). The CDR3 runs 14 residues. Germline loops: CDR1 SQVTM, CDR2 ANQGSEA. The ends were cut back, 7 bases at V and 3 bases at J, with 18 bases in the middle. CDR3 loop: CSAAGQDLDYGYTF. DNA of the CDR3: TGCAGCGCTGCAGGGCAGGACTTGGACTATGGCTACACCTTC.

The rearrangement joins TRBV2 to TRBJ2-1, with TRBD1 identical over 7 bases. There are 15 residues in the CDR3. In germline, CDR1 is SNHLY, CDR2 FYNNEI. Unmatched junction bases numbered 5, after V lost 6 bases and J lost 0 bases. CDR3 sequence: CASRTGFSSYNEQFF. The CDR3 DNA sequence: TGTGCCAGCAGGACAGGGTTCAGCTCCTACAATGAGCAGTTCTTC.

The chain joins TRBV7-9 to TRBJ2-1; TRBD2 is a possible D gene (7 bases). The V end lost 5 bases, the J end lost 6 bases, and 23 bases lay between the germline ends. This CDR3 spans 17 amino acids. Germline values: CDR1 SEHNR, CDR2 FQNEAQ (reference sequence). Here the CDR3 DNA reads TGTGCCAGCAGCCCTCCCCGGGGGGCGAGTTCCCTCAATGAGCAGTTCTTC. Amino acids: CASSPPRGASSLNEQFF.

The genes are TRBV11-2 and TRBJ2-1, with 9 bases matching TRBD2. The CDR3 spans 16 residues. The V and J ends lost 4 bases and 1 base, in that order; junction bases with no gene match: 5. Germline CDR1 SGHAT, CDR2 FQNNGV. The CDR3 region is CASSSPGLASYNEQFF. In nucleotides, the CDR3 is TGTGCCAGCAGCTCACCGGGACTAGCTTCCTACAATGAGCAGTTCTTC.

V gene TRBV2 combines with J gene TRBJ2-1; D not certain. The CDR3 is 14 residues long. V lost 6 bases, J lost 1 base, and 10 bases lay in between. Germline CDR1 and CDR2: SNHLY and FYNNEI. This CDR3 reads CASRGDSSYNEQFF. The CDR3 DNA sequence: TGTGCCAGCAGGGGCGACTCTTCCTACAATGAGCAGTTCTTC.

This rearrangement joins TRBV7-9 to TRBJ2-7; 8 bases are shared with TRBD2. Germline lookup yields CDR1 SEHNR and CDR2 FQNEAQ (reference sequence). This CDR3 is built from 14 residues. V lost 5 bases, J lost 4 bases, and 7 bases stayed unmatched. The CDR3 is CASSPPGGLYEQYF. In nucleotides, the CDR3 is TGTGCCAGCAGCCCCCCGGGAGGGTTGTACGAGCAGTACTTC.

The chain has TRBV5-4 and TRBJ2-4; D is unresolved. The CDR3 runs to 15 residues. V lost 6 bases and J lost 0, with 13 bases in between. Germline V CDR1 and CDR2: SGHNT, YYREEE (reference sequence). The CDR3 loop reads CASTDTLLAKNIQYF. The CDR3 nucleotides are TGTGCCAGCACTGACACCCTACTAGCCAAAAACATTCAGTACTTC.

In this sample, this clone turned up a few times. V usage is TRBV11-3 and J usage is TRBJ2-7; 7 bases map to TRBD2. Looked up from germline, CDR1 is SGHNT and CDR2 is YENEEA. This CDR3 is built from 13 residues. Trimming removed 5 bases from V and 2 bases from J; junction bases left unmatched: 3. CDR3 sequence (DNA): TGTGCCAGCAGCCCCGGGACTACCTACGAGCAGTACTTC. Its translation: CASSPGTTYEQYF.

The chain couples TRBV29-1 to TRBJ2-2; D gene uncertain. V shed 2 bases and J shed 5 bases, with 3 bases lying between them. CDR1 SQVTM and CDR2 ANQGSEA come from the germline V gene. This CDR3 has 11 amino acids. The CDR3 region is CSVERTGELFF. The CDR3, as DNA: TGCAGCGTTGAACGAACCGGGGAGCTGTTTTTT.

J is TRBJ2-7 and V is TRBV28, with TRBD2 matching over 8 bases. V gave up 2 bases and J gave up 3 bases; unmatched junction bases: 6. Germline V gene data show CDR1 as MDHEN and CDR2 as SYDVKM. The CDR3 covers 15 residues. This CDR3 is CASSLVSGEGYEQYF. The CDR3 coding sequence is TGTGCCAGCAGTTTAGTTAGCGGGGAAGGCTACGAGCAGTACTTC.

This chain joins TRBV6-4 and TRBJ1-6, with D perhaps matching TRBD1 (5 bases). The V end was cut by 8 bases, the J end by 6 bases, with 14 bases between. From germline, CDR1 is MRHNA and CDR2 SNTAGT. CDR3 length equals 14 residues. CDR3 in amino acids: CASGPGGGNSPLHF. DNA of the CDR3: TGTGCCAGCGGGCCCGGGGGTGGTAATTCACCCCTCCACTTT.

The rearrangement uses TRBV7-9 and TRBJ1-2; no clear D. The CDR3 is 14 residues long. Germline V gene sequence: CDR1 SEHNR, CDR2 FQNEAQ (reference sequence). Trimming took off 3 bases at V and 8 bases at J, with 16 bases between the two ends. CDR3 coding DNA: TGTGCCAGCAGCTTTACTGAAGGCCCCGGAGGCTACACCTTC. Protein: CASSFTEGPGGYTF.